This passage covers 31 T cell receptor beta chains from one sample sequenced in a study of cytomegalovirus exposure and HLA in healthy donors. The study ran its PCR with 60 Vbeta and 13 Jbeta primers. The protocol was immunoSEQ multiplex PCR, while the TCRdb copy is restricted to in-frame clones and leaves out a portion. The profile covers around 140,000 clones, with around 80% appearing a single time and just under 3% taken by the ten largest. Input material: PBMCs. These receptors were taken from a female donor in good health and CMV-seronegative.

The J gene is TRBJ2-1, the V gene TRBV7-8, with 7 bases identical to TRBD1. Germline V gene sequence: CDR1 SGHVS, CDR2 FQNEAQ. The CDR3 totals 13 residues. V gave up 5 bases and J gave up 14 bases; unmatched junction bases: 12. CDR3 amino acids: CASSRDIWTGEFF. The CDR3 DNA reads TGTGCCAGCAGCCGGGACATATGGACAGGAGAGTTCTTC.

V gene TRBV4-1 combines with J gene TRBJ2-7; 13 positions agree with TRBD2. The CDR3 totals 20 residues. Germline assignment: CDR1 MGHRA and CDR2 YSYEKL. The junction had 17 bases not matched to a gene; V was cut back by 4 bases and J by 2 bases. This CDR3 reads CASSPRPGTSGTFLPYEQYF. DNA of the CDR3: TGCGCCAGCAGCCCGAGACCCGGGACTAGCGGGACCTTTTTACCCTACGAGCAGTACTTC.

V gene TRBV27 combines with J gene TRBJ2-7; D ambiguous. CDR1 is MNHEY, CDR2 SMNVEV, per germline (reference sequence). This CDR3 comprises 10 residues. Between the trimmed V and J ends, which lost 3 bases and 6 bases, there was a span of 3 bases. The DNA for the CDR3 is TGTGCCAGCAGTTTCGGCGAGCAGTACTTC. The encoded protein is CASSFGEQYF.

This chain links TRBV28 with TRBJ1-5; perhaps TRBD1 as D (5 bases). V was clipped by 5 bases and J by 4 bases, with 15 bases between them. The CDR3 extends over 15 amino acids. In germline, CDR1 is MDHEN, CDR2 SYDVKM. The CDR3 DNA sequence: TGTGCCAGCAGTCGAGACAGAAACTTAAATCAGCCCCAGCATTTT. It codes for CASSRDRNLNQPQHF.

CDR3 nucleotides: TGTGCCAGCAGCTTAAGGTGGAGTCAGGGGGCGCGCGGCTACACCTTC. It specifies CASSLRWSQGARGYTF. V is TRBV7-8 and J is TRBJ1-2; 8 nucleotides line up with TRBD1. Per the germline V gene, CDR1 is SGHVS and CDR2 is FQNEAQ. There are 16 residues in the CDR3. The V segment lost 2 bases and the J segment 8 bases; nucleotides outside the gene matches: 13. Full variable domain (missing parts from reference TRBV7-8 and TRBJ1-2): GAGVSQSPRYKVAKRGQDVALRCDPISGHVSLFWYQQALGQGPEFLTYFQNEAQLDKSGLPSDRFFAERPEGSVSTLKIQRTQQEDSAVYLCASSLRWSQGARGYTFGSGTRLTVV.

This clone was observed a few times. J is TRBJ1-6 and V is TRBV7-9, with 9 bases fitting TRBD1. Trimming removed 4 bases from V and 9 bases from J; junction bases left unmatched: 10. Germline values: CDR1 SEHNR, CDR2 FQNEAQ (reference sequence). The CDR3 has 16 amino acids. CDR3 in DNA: TGTGCCAGCAGCTGGGGCAACAGGGGGCCTAGTTCACCCCTCCACTTT. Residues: CASSWGNRGPSSPLHF.

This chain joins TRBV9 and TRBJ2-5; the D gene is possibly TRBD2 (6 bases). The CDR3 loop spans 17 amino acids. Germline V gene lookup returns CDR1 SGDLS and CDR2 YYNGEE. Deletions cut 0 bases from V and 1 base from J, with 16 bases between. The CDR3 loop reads CASSVDLGGGLQETQYF. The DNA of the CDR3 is TGTGCCAGCAGCGTAGATTTGGGGGGAGGCCTCCAAGAGACCCAGTACTTC.

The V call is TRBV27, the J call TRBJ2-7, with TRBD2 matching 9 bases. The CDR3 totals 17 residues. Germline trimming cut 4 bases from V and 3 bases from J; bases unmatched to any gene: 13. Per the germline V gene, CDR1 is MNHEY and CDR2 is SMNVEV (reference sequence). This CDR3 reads CASSSTTRREGIYEQYF. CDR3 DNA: TGTGCCAGCAGTTCCACTACAAGGCGGGAGGGAATCTACGAGCAGTACTTC.

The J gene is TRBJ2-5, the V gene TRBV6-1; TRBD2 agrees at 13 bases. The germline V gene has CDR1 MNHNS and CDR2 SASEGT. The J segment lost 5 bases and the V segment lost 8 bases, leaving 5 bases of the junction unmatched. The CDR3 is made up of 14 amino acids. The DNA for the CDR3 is TGTGCCAGCGGACTAGCGGGGGCCGGGGAGACCCAGTACTTC. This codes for CASGLAGAGETQYF.

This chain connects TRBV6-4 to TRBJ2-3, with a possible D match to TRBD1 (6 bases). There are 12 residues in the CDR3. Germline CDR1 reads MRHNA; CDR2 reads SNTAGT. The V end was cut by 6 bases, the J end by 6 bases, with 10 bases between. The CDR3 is CASRDSLDTQYF. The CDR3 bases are TGTGCCAGCAGGGACAGCCTTGATACGCAGTATTTT.

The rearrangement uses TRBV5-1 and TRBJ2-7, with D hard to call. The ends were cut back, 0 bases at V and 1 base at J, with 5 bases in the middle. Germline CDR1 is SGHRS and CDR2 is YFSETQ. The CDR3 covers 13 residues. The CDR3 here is CASSLARSYEQYF. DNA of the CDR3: TGCGCCAGCAGCTTGGCCCGGTCCTACGAGCAGTACTTC.

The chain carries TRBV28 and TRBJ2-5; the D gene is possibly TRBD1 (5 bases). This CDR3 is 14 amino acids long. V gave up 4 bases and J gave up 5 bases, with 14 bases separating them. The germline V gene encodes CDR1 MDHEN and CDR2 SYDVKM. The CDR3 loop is CASSYYRRKETQYF. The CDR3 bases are TGTGCCAGCAGTTATTACAGGCGGAAGGAGACCCAGTACTTC.

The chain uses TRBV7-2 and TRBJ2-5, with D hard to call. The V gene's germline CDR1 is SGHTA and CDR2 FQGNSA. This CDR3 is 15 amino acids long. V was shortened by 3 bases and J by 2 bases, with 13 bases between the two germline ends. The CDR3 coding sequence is TGTGCCAGCAGCTTCAGGCCCCTCCAGCAAGAGACCCAGTACTTC. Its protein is CASSFRPLQQETQYF. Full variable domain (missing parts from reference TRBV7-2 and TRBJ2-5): GAGVSQSPSNKVTEKGKDVELRCDPISGHTALYWYRQSLGQGLEFLIYFQGNSAPDKSGLPSDRFSAERTGGSVSTLTIQRTQQEDSAVYLCASSFRPLQQETQYFGPGTRLLVL.

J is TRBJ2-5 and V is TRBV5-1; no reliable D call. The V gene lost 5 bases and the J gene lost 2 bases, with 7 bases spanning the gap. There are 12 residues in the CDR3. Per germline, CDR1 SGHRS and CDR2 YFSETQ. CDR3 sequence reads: CASRISQETQYF. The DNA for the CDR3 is TGCGCCAGCAGGATCAGTCAAGAGACCCAGTACTTC.

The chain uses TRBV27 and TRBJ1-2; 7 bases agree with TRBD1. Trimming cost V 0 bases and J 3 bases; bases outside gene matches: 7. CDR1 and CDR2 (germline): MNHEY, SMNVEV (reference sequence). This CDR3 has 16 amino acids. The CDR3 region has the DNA TGTGCCAGCAGTTTATCCCAGGGGGATTGGGACTATGGCTACACCTTC. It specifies CASSLSQGDWDYGYTF.

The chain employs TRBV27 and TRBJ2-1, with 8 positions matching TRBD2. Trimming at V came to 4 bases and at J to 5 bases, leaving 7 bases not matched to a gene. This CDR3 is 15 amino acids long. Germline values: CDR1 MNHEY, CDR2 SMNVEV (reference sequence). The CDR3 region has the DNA TGTGCCAGCAGTTCCGATTTAGCGGGGAACAATGAGCAGTTCTTC. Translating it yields CASSSDLAGNNEQFF.

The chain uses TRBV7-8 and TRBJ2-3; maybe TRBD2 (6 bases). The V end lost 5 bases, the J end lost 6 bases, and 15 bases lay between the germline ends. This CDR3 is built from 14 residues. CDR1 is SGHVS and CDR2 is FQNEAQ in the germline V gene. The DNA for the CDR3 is TGTGCCAGCAGCCTTCGAGCGGGTTCCGATACGCAGTATTTT. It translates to CASSLRAGSDTQYF.

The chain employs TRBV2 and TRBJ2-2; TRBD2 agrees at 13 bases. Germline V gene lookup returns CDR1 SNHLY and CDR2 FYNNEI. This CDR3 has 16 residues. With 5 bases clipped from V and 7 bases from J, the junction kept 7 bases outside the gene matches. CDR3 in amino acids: CASSSGLAGEIGELFF. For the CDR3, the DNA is TGTGCCAGCAGTTCCGGACTAGCGGGGGAGATCGGGGAGCTGTTTTTT.

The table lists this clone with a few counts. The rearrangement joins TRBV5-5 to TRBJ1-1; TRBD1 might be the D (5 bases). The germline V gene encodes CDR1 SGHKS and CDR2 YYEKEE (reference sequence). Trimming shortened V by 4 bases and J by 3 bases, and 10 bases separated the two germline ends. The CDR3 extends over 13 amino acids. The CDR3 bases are TGTGCCAGCAGCCCGACAGTAGACACTGAAGCTTTCTTT. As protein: CASSPTVDTEAFF.

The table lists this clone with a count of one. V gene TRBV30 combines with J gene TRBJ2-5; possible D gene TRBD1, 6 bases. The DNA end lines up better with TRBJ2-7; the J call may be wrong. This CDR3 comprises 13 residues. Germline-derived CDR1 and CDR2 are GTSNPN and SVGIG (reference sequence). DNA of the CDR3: TGTGCCTGGAGTGTGGACAGACCCTACGAGCAGTACTTC. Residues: CAWSVDRPYEQYF.

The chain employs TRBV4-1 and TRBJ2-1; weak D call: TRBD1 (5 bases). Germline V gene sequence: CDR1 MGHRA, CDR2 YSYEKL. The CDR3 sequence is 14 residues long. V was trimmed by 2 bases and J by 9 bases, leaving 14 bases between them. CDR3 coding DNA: TGCGCCAGCAGCCAACAAATAGGGGATCCTGAGCAGTTCTTC. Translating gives CASSQQIGDPEQFF.

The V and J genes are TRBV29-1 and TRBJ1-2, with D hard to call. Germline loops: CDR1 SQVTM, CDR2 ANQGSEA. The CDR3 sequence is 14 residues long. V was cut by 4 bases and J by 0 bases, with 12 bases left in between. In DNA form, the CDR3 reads TGCAGCGTTGTTGTCGACACCTCTAACTATGGCTACACCTTC. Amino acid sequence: CSVVVDTSNYGYTF. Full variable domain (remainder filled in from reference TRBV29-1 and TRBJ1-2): SAVISQKPSRDICQRGTSLTIQCQVDSQVTMMFWYRQQPGQSLTLIATANQGSEATYESGFVIDKFPISRPNLTFSTLTVSNMSPEDSSIYLCSVVVDTSNYGYTFGSGTRLTVV.

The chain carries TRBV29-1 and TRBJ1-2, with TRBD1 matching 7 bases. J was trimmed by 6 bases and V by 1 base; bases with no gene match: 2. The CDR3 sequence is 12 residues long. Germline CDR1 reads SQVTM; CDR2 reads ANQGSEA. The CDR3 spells CSVEGGGDGYTF. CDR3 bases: TGCAGCGTTGAAGGAGGGGGCGATGGCTACACCTTC.

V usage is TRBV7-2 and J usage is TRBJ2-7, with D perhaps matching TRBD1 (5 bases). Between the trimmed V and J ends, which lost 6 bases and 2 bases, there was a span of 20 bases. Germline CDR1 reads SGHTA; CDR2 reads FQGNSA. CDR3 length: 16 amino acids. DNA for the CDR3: TGTGCCAGCAGTTACGCGGTCGACAGACTTCCCTACGAGCAGTACTTC. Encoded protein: CASSYAVDRLPYEQYF.

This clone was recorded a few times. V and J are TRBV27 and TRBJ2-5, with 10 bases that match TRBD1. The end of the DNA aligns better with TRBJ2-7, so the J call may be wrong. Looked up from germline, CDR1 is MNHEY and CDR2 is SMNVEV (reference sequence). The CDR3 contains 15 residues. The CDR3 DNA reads TGTGCCAGCAGTCCTCCGGGACAGGGGTTCTACGAGCAGTACTTC. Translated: CASSPPGQGFYEQYF.

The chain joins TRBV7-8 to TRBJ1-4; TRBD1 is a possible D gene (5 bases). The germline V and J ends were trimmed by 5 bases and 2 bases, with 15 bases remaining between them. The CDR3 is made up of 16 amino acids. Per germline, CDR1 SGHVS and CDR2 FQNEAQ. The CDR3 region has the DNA TGTGCCAGCAGCCCCAAGCCCGGGGGGACTAATGAAAAACTGTTTTTT. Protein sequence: CASSPKPGGTNEKLFF.

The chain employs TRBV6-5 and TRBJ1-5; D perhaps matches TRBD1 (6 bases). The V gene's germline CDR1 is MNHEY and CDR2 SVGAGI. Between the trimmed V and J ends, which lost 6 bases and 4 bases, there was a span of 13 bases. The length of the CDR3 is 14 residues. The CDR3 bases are TGTGCCAGCAGCCCCGGGACACTTAATCAGCCCCAGCATTTT. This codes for CASSPGTLNQPQHF.

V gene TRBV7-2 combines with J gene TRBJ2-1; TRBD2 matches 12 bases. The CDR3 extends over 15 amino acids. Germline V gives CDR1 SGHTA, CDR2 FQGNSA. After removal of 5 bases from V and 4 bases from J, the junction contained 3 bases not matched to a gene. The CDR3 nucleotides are TGTGCCAGCAGCGTAGGACTAGCGGGGTACAATGAGCAGTTCTTC. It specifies CASSVGLAGYNEQFF.

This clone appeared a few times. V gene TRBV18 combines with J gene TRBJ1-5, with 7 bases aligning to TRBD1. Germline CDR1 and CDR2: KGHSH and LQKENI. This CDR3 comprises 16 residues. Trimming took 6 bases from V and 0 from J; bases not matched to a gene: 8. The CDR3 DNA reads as TGTGCCAGCTCCCCAACAGGGGCCTATAGCAATCAGCCCCAGCATTTT. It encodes CASSPTGAYSNQPQHF.

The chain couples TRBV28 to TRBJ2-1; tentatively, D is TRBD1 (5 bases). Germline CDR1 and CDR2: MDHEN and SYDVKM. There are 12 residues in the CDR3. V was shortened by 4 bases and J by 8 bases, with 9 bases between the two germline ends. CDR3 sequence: CASSSGFDEQFF. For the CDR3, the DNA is TGTGCCAGCAGTTCAGGGTTCGATGAGCAGTTCTTC. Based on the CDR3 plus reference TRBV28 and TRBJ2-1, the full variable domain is DVKVTQSSRYLVKRTGEKVFLECVQDMDHENMFWYRQDPGLGLRLIYFSYDVKMKEKGDIPEGYSVSREKKERFSLILESASTNQTSMYLCASSSGFDEQFFGPGTRLTVL.

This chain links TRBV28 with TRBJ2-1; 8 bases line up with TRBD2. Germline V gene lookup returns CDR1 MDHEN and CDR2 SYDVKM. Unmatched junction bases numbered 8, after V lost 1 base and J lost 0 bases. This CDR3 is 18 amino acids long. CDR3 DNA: TGTGCCAGCAGTTTATTTACTAGCGGCCCAAGCTCCTACAATGAGCAGTTCTTC. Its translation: CASSLFTSGPSSYNEQFF.